This T cell receptor (beta chain) was sequenced during a study of CD8 T cells in Susac syndrome. The CDR3 contains 13 residues. V dropped 8 bases and J dropped 3; count of bases not matched to a gene: 5. Germline loops: CDR1 SNHLY, CDR2 FYNNEI. When the RNA was reverse transcribed, random hexamers were used with an input of roughly 0.5 to 1 ug. Amplification of TCR beta CDR3 was carried out by immunoSEQ multiplex PCR, which covered 54 Vbeta and 13 Jbeta segments. Each CDR3 protein gets one entry after TCRdb re-called the immunoSEQ multiplex PCR reads with MiXCR. The sample holds approximately 140,000 distinct CDR3 sequences; roughly 95% are singletons and the top ten take over 0.09%. TCR beta sequencing covered blood CD8+ and CD4+ T cells. Through negative isolation, CD4+ and CD8+ T cells were obtained, while TEMRA cells were enriched using FACS.

This chain uses TRBV2 with TRBJ2-3; TRBD2 aligns across 7 bases. The source of this sequence is a human donor with multiple sclerosis. Material for sequencing was CD4+ T cells from PBMCs. The CDR3 sequence: CASGGEATDTQYF. The DNA for the CDR3 is TGTGCCAGCGGGGGGGAAGCTACAGATACGCAGTATTTT.